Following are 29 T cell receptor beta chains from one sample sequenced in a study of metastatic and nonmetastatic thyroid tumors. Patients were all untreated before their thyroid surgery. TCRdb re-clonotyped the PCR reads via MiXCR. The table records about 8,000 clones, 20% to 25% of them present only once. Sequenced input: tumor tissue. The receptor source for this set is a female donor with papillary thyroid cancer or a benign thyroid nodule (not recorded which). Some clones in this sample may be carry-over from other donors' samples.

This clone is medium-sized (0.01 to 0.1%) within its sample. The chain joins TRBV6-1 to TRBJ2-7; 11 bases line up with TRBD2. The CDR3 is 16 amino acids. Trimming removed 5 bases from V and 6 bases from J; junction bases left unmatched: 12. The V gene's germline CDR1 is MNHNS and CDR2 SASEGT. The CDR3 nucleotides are TGTGCCAGCAGTTCCCGGACTAGCGGGCCTGGGGGCGAGCAGTACTTC. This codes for CASSSRTSGPGGEQYF.

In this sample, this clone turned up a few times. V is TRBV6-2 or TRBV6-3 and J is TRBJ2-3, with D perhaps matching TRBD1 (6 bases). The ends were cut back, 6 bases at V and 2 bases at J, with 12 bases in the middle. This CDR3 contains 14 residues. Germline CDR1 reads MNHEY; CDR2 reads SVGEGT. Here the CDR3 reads CASSGQPYTDTQYF. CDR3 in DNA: TGTGCCAGCAGCGGACAGCCATACACAGATACGCAGTATTTT.

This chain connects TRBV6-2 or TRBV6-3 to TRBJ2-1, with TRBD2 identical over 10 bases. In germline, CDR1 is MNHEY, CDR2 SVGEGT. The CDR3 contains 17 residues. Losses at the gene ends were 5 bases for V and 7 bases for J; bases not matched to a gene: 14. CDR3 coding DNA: TGTGCCAGCAGTGACCCCGCTAGCGGGAGCCCTACAAATGAGCAGTTCTTC. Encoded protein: CASSDPASGSPTNEQFF.

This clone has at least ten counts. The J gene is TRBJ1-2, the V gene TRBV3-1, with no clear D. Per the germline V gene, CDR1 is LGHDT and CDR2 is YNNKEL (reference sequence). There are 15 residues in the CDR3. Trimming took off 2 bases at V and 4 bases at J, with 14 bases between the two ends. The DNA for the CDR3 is TGTGCCAGCAGCCAATGGGGAGGGTCGGGCTATGGCTACACCTTC. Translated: CASSQWGGSGYGYTF. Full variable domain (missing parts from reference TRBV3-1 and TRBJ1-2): DTAVSQTPKYLVTQMGNDKSIKCEQNLGHDTMYWYKQDSKKFLKIMFSYNNKELIINETVPNRFSPKSPDKAHLNLHINSLELGDSAVYFCASSQWGGSGYGYTFGSGTRLTVV.

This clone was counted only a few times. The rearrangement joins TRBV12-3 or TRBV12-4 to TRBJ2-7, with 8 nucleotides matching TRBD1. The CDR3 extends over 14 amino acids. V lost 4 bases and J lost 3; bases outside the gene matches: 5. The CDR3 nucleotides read TGTGCCAGCAGTTACAGGGGGACCGGCTACGAGCAGTACTTC. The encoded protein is CASSYRGTGYEQYF.

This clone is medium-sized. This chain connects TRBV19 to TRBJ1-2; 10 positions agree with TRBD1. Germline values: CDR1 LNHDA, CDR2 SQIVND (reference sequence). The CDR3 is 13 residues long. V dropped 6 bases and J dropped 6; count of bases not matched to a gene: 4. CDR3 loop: CASRDRGKNGYTF. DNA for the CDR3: TGTGCCAGTAGGGACAGGGGGAAGAATGGCTACACCTTC.

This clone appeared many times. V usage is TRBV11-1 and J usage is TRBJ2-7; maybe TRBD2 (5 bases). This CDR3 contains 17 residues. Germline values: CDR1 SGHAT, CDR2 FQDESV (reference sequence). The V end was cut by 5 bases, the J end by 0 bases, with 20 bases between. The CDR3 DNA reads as TGTGCCAGCAGCCCCCCCGGGTGGACTGCACTCTCCTACGAGCAGTACTTC. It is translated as CASSPPGWTALSYEQYF.

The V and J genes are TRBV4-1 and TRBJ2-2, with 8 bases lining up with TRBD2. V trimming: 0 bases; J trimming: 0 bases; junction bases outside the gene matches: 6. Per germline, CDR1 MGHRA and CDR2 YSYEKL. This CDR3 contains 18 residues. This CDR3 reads CASSQDGSGSANTGELFF. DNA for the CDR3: TGCGCCAGCAGCCAAGATGGGAGCGGGAGCGCGAACACCGGGGAGCTGTTTTTT.

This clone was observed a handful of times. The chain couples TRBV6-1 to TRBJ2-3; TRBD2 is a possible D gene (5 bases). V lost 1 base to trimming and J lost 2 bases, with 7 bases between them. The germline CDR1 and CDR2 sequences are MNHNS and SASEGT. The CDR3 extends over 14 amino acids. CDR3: CASSEGTDTDTQYF. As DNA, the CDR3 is TGTGCCAGCAGTGAAGGGACTGACACAGATACGCAGTATTTT.

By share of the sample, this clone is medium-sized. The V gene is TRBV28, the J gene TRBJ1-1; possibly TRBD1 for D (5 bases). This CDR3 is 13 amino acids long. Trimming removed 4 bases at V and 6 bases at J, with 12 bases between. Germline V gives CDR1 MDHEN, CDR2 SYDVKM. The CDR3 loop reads CASSSGQGSEAFF. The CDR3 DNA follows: TGTGCCAGCAGTTCCGGACAAGGGTCTGAAGCTTTCTTT.

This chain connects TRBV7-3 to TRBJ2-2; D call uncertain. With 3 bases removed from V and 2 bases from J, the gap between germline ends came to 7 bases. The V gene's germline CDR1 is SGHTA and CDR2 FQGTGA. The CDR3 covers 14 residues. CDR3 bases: TGTGCCAGCAGCTTTTCAGATAACACCGGGGAGCTGTTTTTT. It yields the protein CASSFSDNTGELFF.

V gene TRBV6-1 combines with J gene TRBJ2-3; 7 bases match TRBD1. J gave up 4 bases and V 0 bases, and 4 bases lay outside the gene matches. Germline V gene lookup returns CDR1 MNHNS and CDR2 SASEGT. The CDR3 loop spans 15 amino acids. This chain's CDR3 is CASSEATGDADTQYF. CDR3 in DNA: TGTGCCAGCAGTGAAGCAACAGGGGATGCAGATACGCAGTATTTT.

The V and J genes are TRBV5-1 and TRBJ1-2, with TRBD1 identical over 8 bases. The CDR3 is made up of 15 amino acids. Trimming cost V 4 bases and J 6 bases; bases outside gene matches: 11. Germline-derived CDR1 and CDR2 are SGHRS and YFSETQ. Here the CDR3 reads CASSAGQGYVNGYTF. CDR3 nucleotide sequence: TGCGCCAGCAGCGCCGGACAGGGTTACGTAAATGGCTACACCTTC.

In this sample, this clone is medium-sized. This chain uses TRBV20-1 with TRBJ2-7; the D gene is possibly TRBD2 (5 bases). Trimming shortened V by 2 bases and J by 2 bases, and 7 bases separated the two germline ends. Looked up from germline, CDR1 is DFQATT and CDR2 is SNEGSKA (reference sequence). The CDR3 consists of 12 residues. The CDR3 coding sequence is TGCAGTGCTAGACGGGAAGCCTACGAGCAGTACTTC. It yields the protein CSARREAYEQYF.

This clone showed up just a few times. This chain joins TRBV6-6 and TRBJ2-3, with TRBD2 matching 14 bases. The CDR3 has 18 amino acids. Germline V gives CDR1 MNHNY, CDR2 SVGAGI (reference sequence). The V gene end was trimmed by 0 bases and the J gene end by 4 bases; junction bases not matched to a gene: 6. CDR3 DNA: TGTGCCAGCAGTTACTCTTCAGGGACTAGCGGGAGTGCAGATACGCAGTATTTT. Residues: CASSYSSGTSGSADTQYF.

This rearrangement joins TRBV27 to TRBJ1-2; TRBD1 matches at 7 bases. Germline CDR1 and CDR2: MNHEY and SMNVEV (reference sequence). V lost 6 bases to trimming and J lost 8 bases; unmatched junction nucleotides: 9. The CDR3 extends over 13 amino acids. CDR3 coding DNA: TGTGCCAGCAGCTTAGAGGGGGCCGGCGGCTACACCTTC. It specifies CASSLEGAGGYTF.

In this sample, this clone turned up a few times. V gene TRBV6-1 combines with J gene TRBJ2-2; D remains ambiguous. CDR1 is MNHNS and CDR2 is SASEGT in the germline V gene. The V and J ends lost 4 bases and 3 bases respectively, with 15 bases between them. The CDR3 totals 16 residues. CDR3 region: CASSAPSGYDTGELFF. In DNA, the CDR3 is TGTGCCAGCAGTGCACCCTCCGGGTATGACACCGGGGAGCTGTTTTTT.

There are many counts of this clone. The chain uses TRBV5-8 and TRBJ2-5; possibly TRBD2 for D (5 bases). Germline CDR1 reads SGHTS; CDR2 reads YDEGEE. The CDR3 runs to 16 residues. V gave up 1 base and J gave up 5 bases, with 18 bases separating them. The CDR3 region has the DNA TGTGCCAGCAGCTTGACTCTGACGGGGAGAGAGGAGACCCAGTACTTC. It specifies CASSLTLTGREETQYF.

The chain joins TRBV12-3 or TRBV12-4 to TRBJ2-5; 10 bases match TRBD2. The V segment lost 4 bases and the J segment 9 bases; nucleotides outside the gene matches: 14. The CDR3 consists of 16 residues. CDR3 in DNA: TGTGCCAGCAGTTATTATATAGCGGGGGGCCGGACGCCCCAGTACTTC. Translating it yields CASSYYIAGGRTPQYF.

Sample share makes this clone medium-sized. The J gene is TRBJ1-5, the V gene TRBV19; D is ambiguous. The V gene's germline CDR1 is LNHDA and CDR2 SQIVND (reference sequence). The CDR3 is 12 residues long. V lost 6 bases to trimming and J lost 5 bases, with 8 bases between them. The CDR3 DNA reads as TGTGCCAGTAGCCCCAATTATCAGCCCCAGCATTTT. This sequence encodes CASSPNYQPQHF.

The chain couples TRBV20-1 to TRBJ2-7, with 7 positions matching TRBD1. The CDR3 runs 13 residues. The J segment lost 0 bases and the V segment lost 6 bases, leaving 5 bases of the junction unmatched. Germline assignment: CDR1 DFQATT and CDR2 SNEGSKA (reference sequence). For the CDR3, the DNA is TGCAGTGCCCTAACAGGGGCCTCCTACGAGCAGTACTTC. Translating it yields CSALTGASYEQYF.

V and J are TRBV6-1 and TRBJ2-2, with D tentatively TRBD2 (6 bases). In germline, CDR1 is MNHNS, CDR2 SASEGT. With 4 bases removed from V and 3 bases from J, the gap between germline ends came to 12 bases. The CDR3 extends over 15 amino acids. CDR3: CASSARGIDTGELFF. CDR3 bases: TGTGCCAGCAGTGCCCGGGGGATCGACACCGGGGAGCTGTTTTTT.

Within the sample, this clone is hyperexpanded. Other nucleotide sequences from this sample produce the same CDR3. The CDR3 sequence is CATSAGTGGNEQFF. DNA for the CDR3: TGTGCCACCAGCGCCGGGACAGGGGGGAATGAGCAGTTCTTC. This sequence joins TRBV15 and TRBJ2-1; 11 nucleotides agree with TRBD1. J gave up 7 bases and V 5 bases, and 4 bases lay outside the gene matches. The CDR3 has 14 residues. CDR1 and CDR2 (germline): LNHNV, YYDKDF (reference sequence).

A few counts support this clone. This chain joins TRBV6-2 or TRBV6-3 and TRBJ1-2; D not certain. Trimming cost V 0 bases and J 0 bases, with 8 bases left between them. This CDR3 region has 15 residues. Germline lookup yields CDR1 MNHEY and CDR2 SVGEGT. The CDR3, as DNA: TGTGCCAGCAGTTACTCGTATAAGACTAACTATGGCTACACCTTC. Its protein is CASSYSYKTNYGYTF.

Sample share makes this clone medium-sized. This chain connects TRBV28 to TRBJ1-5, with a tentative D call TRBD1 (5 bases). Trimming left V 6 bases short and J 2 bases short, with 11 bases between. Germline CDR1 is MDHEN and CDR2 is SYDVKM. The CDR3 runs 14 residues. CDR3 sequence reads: CASRMQGGNQPQHF. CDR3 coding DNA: TGTGCCAGCAGAATGCAGGGAGGCAATCAGCCCCAGCATTTT.

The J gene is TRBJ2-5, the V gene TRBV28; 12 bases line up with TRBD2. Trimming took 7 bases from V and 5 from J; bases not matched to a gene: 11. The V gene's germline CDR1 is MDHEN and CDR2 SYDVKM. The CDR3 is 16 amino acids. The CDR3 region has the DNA TGTGCCAGCATCGGGACTAGCGGGCTTATAGGCGAGACCCAGTACTTC. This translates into CASIGTSGLIGETQYF.

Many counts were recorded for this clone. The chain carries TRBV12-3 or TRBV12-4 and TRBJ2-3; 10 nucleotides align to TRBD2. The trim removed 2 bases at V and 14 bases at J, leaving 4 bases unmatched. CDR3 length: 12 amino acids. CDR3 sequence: CASSLSGGALYF. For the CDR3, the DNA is TGTGCCAGCAGTTTAAGCGGGGGGGCCCTGTATTTT.

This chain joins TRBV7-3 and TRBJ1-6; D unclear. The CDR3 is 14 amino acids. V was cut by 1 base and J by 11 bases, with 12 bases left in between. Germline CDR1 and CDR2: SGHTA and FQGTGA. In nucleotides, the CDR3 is TGTGCCAGCAGCTTAAGACCTCGGGATACACCCCTCCACTTT. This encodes CASSLRPRDTPLHF.

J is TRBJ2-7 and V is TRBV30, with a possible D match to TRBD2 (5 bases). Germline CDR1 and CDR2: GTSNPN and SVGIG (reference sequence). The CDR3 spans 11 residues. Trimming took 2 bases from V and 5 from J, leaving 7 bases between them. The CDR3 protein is CAWSRENEQYF. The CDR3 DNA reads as TGTGCCTGGAGTAGGGAGAACGAGCAGTACTTC.